This TCR beta chain was obtained from a study of shared clonotypes between healthy human individuals. Study-wide background: Each donor's CD4 naive and CD4 memory cells filled three plates apiece, CD8 naive two, and CD8 memory one.

Points on this clone: Its matching antigen is unknown.

Study-level points and caveats: Donor clonotype sharing was expected to depend on sequencing depth. Naive subsets tended to show greater estimated richness than memory subsets.

Germline lookup yields CDR1 LGHNA and CDR2 YNFKEQ. This CDR3 region has 13 residues. Deletions cut 4 bases from V and 4 bases from J, with 10 bases between. The authors ran the assay at deep level. The data were produced by immunoSEQ multiplex PCR, yet TCRdb's version contains in-frame clones alone and is incomplete. The data hold roughly 2.1 million clones, with under 95% observed a single time. CD45RO negativity and positive selection for CCR7 defined naive CD8 cells, a population that excluded terminally differentiated effector memory CD45RA+ cells. The rearrangement uses TRBV4-2 and TRBJ1-2; D uncertain. The receptor was isolated from a man in his late teens or twenties in good health. Some clones in this sample may be carry-over from other donors' samples. The source material was naive CD8+ T cells from PBMCs. CDR3 in amino acids: CASSLGSVYGYTF. As DNA, the CDR3 is TGTGCCAGCAGCCTCGGGTCCGTCTATGGCTACACCTTC.